The source of this TCR beta chain is a study of T cell changes during pregnancy in multiple sclerosis. Germline CDR1 and CDR2: GTSNPN and SVGIG (reference sequence). Between the trimmed V and J ends, which lost 8 bases and 0 bases, there was a span of 20 bases. The CDR3 sequence is 15 residues long. Assay: immunoSEQ multiplex PCR; the TCRdb copy retains only in-frame clones and omits some. The table records some 69,000 clones, 80% to 95% of them present only once. Sequences were derived from peripheral blood, sampled in the second trimester of pregnancy. The TCR sequence derives from a female donor in good health, enrolled as a control in a pregnancy study. The J gene is TRBJ2-7, the V gene TRBV30; a weak D match, TRBD2 (7 bases). In DNA form, the CDR3 reads TGTGCCACCACTTACTCGGGGGGCAACTCCTACGAGCAGTACTTC. Its protein is CATTYSGGNSYEQYF.